This T cell receptor (beta chain) derives from a study of blood T cells in healthy people across ages. Regarding the study as a whole: Reliance upon unsorted PBMCs precluded definitive naive versus antigen-experienced comparison. Getting older went along with TCR beta diversity per million T cells dropping roughly linearly.

Next came a second PCR, run for about 7 to 12 cycles, which used a sample-barcoded 5' primer along with a J-beta primer mix. TCRdb analysed the 5' RACE reads with MiXCR anew, one entry per CDR3 protein. The data hold hundreds of thousands of distinct CDR3 sequences, with approximately 22% observed a single time. In regard to this clonotype: No antigen is known for it.

The CDR3 is 14 amino acids. CDR1 is SQVTM and CDR2 is ANQGSEA in the germline V gene. The genes are TRBV29-1 and TRBJ2-5; 7 bases match TRBD2. The DNA end is a closer match to TRBJ2-7, so the J assignment may be wrong. Sequencing was carried out using blood. This clonotype was obtained from a man aged 65 to 79 in good health. This chain's CDR3 is CSVEVTGGSYEQYF. Written as DNA, the CDR3 is TGCAGCGTTGAAGTGACGGGGGGTTCCTACGAGCAGTACTTC.